This T cell receptor (beta chain) appears in the sequencing data of a study of cytomegalovirus exposure and HLA in healthy donors. Study results and limitations: Diagnosis of cytomegalovirus status made by the classifier reportedly showed high specificity and sensitivity.

At collection, donors were nominally healthy, but unrecorded immune exposures were probable. This CDR3 has 17 amino acids. The V and J ends lost 0 bases and 4 bases respectively, with 19 bases between them. Germline CDR1 SGHKS, CDR2 YYEKEE (reference sequence). The study ran its PCR with 60 Vbeta and 13 Jbeta primers. The assay was immunoSEQ multiplex PCR, and TCRdb's table has in-frame clones only and misses some. This table has 85,000 to 120,000 clones, around 80% appearing once. As for this clone: Antigen specificity is unknown.

Sequenced: PBMCs. The TCR sequence derives from a woman in her fifties or sixties in good health and CMV-seropositive. The V gene is TRBV5-5, the J gene TRBJ1-2; D remains ambiguous. The CDR3 bases are TGTGCCAGCAGCTTGGAGCCAATTTCCCCTCGCCCCTATGGCTACACCTTC. Protein product: CASSLEPISPRPYGYTF.